In its sample, the clone carrying this TCR beta chain was seen a few times. The CDR3 sequence is 14 residues long. Unmatched junction bases numbered 6, after V lost 5 bases and J lost 5 bases. Each CDR3 protein gets one entry after TCRdb re-called the 5' RACE reads with MiXCR. The sample has just over 350,000 distinct CDR3 sequences, over 13% seen once. The sample comes from a study of T-cell memory formation after mild COVID-19. The genes are TRBV12-3 or TRBV12-4 and TRBJ1-1, with TRBD1 matching over 9 bases. The specimen sequenced was PBMCs or a T cell subset sorted from them (not recorded which). The source is a man in his late teens or twenties who had mild COVID-19 (a few samples of this study predate the infection). Cell type and time point are not known. The CDR3 region has the DNA TGTGCCAGCAGTCTCACGACAGGGGGGACTGAAGCTTTCTTT. Translation: CASSLTTGGTEAFF.